These 31 T cell receptor beta chains were sequenced from one sample in a study of T cells after posttransplantation cyclophosphamide. The assay was immunoSEQ multiplex PCR, and TCRdb's table has in-frame clones only and misses some. Altogether roughly 3,500 clones are present, more than 65% being singletons, with the ten largest covering less than 25%. Sequences were obtained from CD8+ T cells sorted from bone marrow. The source is a woman aged 55-69 years in good health, CMV-negative, and a related stem cell transplant donor.

V gene TRBV4-2 combines with J gene TRBJ2-7; 8 nucleotides align to TRBD1. V was clipped by 3 bases and J by 3 bases; unmatched bases: 7. Germline CDR1 and CDR2: LGHNA and YNFKEQ. This CDR3 has 15 residues. The DNA of the CDR3 is TGTGCCAGCAGCCAGGCTAATACAGGGGGCTACGAGCAGTACTTC. Protein: CASSQANTGGYEQYF.

This clone was seen once. The chain combines TRBV5-1 with TRBJ2-7; D gene uncertain. The CDR3 contains 13 residues. V dropped 2 bases and J dropped 0 bases, with 6 bases sitting between them. Germline values: CDR1 SGHRS, CDR2 YFSETQ. The CDR3 spells CASSLEFSYEQYF. CDR3 in DNA: TGCGCCAGCAGCTTAGAGTTCTCCTACGAGCAGTACTTC. The entire variable domain, with the rest obtained from reference TRBV5-1 and TRBJ2-7, is as follows: KAGVTQTPRYLIKTRGQQVTLSCSPISGHRSVSWYQQTPGQGLQFLFEYFSETQRNKGNFPGRFSGRQFSNSRSEMNVSTLELGDSALYLCASSLEFSYEQYFGPGTRLTVT.

J is TRBJ2-2 and V is TRBV5-1; 7 nucleotides align to TRBD1. With V trimmed by 4 bases and J by 2 bases, 11 bases remained unmatched. The germline V gene has CDR1 SGHRS and CDR2 YFSETQ. CDR3 length: 17 amino acids. The DNA for the CDR3 is TGCGCCAGCAGCCTGACAGGGTATGAGGTTAACACCGGGGAGCTGTTTTTT. This encodes CASSLTGYEVNTGELFF.

This clone has only a few counts. The genes are TRBV9 and TRBJ2-7; tentatively, D is TRBD1 (5 bases). V was shortened by 3 bases and J by 1 base, with 11 bases between the two germline ends. CDR3 length equals 14 residues. Germline assignment: CDR1 SGDLS and CDR2 YYNGEE. The DNA for the CDR3 is TGTGCCAGCAGCGGCGGACACAAGTCCTACGAGCAGTACTTC. It encodes CASSGGHKSYEQYF.

V is TRBV28 and J is TRBJ2-5; TRBD2 aligns across 8 bases. Trimming removed 6 bases from V and 1 base from J; junction bases left unmatched: 10. In germline, CDR1 is MDHEN, CDR2 SYDVKM. The CDR3 sequence is 16 residues long. The CDR3 coding sequence is TGTGCCAGCAGCTCTACTTATCGGGAGGGCCAAGAGACCCAGTACTTC. Its translation: CASSSTYREGQETQYF.

This chain joins TRBV27 and TRBJ2-3; 9 positions match TRBD1. The germline CDR1 and CDR2 sequences are MNHEY and SMNVEV (reference sequence). This CDR3 has 18 residues. V trimming: 9 bases; J trimming: 0 bases; junction bases outside the gene matches: 16. CDR3 sequence reads: CASSWTGENPFSTDTQYF. DNA of the CDR3: TGTGCCAGTTCATGGACAGGGGAAAACCCCTTTAGCACAGATACGCAGTATTTT.

The chain recombines TRBV19 with TRBJ2-7, with 7 bases fitting TRBD1. V trimming: 3 bases; J trimming: 3 bases; junction bases outside the gene matches: 8. The CDR3 sequence is 15 residues long. Germline assignment: CDR1 LNHDA and CDR2 SQIVND (reference sequence). CDR3 nucleotide sequence: TGTGCCAGTAGTATGGGGAACCAGGGGGACTACGAGCAGTACTTC. Protein product: CASSMGNQGDYEQYF.

This rearrangement joins TRBV29-1 to TRBJ1-5; TRBD1 matches 7 bases. Trimming removed 6 bases from V and 5 bases from J; junction bases left unmatched: 7. Germline V lookup: CDR1 SQVTM, CDR2 ANQGSEA. This CDR3 comprises 13 residues. The CDR3 region has the DNA TGCAGCGTCGCGGACAGGAGAGATCAGCCCCAGCATTTT. This translates into CSVADRRDQPQHF.

This chain joins TRBV7-9 and TRBJ2-1; 8 bases match TRBD1. The CDR3 extends over 17 amino acids. Trimming took 5 bases from V and 2 from J; bases not matched to a gene: 11. Germline V gene sequence: CDR1 SEHNR, CDR2 FQNEAQ (reference sequence). The CDR3 nucleotides read TGTGCCAGCAGCCCATCACGGGACAGGTCCACCTACAATGAGCAGTTCTTC. This encodes CASSPSRDRSTYNEQFF. Full variable domain (missing parts from reference TRBV7-9 and TRBJ2-1): DTGVSQNPRHKITKRGQNVTFRCDPISEHNRLYWYRQTLGQGPEFLTYFQNEAQLEKSRLLSDRFSAERPKGSFSTLEIQRTEQGDSAMYLCASSPSRDRSTYNEQFFGPGTRLTVL.

This chain connects TRBV4-1 to TRBJ2-7; D is possibly TRBD2 (5 bases). This CDR3 contains 15 residues. V shed 1 base and J shed 4 bases, with 14 bases lying between them. CDR1 is MGHRA, CDR2 YSYEKL, per germline. The DNA for the CDR3 is TGCGCCAGCAGCCAAGCCCCTGCTAGCCGGTACGAGCAGTACTTC. Its protein product is CASSQAPASRYEQYF.

V is TRBV7-9 and J is TRBJ2-5; 8 bases line up with TRBD1. From germline, CDR1 is SEHNR and CDR2 FQNEAQ (reference sequence). With V trimmed by 5 bases and J by 5 bases, 7 bases remained unmatched. This CDR3 has 14 amino acids. CDR3 DNA: TGTGCCAGCAGCCATGGACAGGGTTGGGAGACCCAGTACTTC. It encodes CASSHGQGWETQYF.

This clone occurred a few times. The rearrangement uses TRBV7-8 and TRBJ1-1, with D maybe TRBD1 (6 bases). CDR3 length equals 13 residues. V was trimmed by 5 bases and J by 1 base, leaving 8 bases between them. CDR1 is SGHVS and CDR2 is FQNEAQ in the germline V gene. For the CDR3, the DNA is TGTGCCAGCAGCACGACAGGGAACACTGAAGCTTTCTTT. This translates into CASSTTGNTEAFF.

V usage is TRBV2 and J usage is TRBJ1-2; tentatively, D is TRBD1 (6 bases). This CDR3 spans 15 amino acids. The ends were cut back, 5 bases at V and 3 bases at J, with 16 bases in the middle. The germline gives CDR1 SNHLY, CDR2 FYNNEI. CDR3 in DNA: TGTGCCAGCAGTCCCCCCGGGACACTGGACTATGGCTACACCTTC. This codes for CASSPPGTLDYGYTF.

This rearrangement joins TRBV9 to TRBJ2-1, with D perhaps matching TRBD2 (5 bases). V was pared by 0 bases and J by 3 bases, with 7 bases between. Germline values: CDR1 SGDLS, CDR2 YYNGEE. This CDR3 has 14 amino acids. CDR3 DNA: TGTGCCAGCAGCGTAGCCGGGGACTACAATGAGCAGTTCTTC. This codes for CASSVAGDYNEQFF.

CDR3 loop: CASSYGLAKDAFF. CDR3 bases: TGTGCCAGCAGTTACGGTCTAGCTAAGGACGCTTTCTTT. The chain couples TRBV6-5 to TRBJ1-1, with no clear D. In germline, CDR1 is MNHEY, CDR2 SVGAGI. The CDR3 is 13 residues long. Trimming removed 2 bases at V and 11 bases at J, with 15 bases between.

The genes are TRBV9 and TRBJ2-3; no clear D. In germline, CDR1 is SGDLS, CDR2 YYNGEE. V was trimmed by 4 bases and J by 2 bases, leaving 11 bases between them. The CDR3 runs 14 residues. CDR3 sequence (DNA): TGTGCCAGCAGCCCACAGATTCCCACAGATACGCAGTATTTT. It codes for CASSPQIPTDTQYF. The full variable domain, rest sourced from reference TRBV9 and TRBJ2-3, is DSGVTQTPKHLITATGQRVTLRCSPRSGDLSVYWYQQSLDQGLQFLIQYYNGEERAKGNILERFSAQQFPDLHSELNLSSLELGDSALYFCASSPQIPTDTQYFGPGTRLTVL.

The chain recombines TRBV6-1 with TRBJ2-2; D not certain. This CDR3 is built from 11 residues. The germline gives CDR1 MNHNS, CDR2 SASEGT. The V and J ends lost 10 bases and 7 bases respectively, with 10 bases between them. CDR3 protein: CAIFAVGELFF. The DNA for the CDR3 is TGTGCCATCTTCGCGGTCGGGGAGCTGTTTTTT.

This chain connects TRBV28 to TRBJ2-7; 11 nucleotides agree with TRBD1. With 6 bases clipped from V and 0 bases from J, the junction kept 7 bases outside the gene matches. The CDR3 extends over 16 amino acids. Germline CDR1 reads MDHEN; CDR2 reads SYDVKM. Here the CDR3 DNA reads TGTGCCAGCAGACCTGGGGGGACAGGGGGCTCCTACGAGCAGTACGTC. Its protein is CASRPGGTGGSYEQYV.

This chain links TRBV29-1 with TRBJ2-7; no reliable D call. Germline V gene data show CDR1 as SQVTM and CDR2 as ANQGSEA. Deletions cut 4 bases from V and 0 bases from J, with 10 bases between. The CDR3 loop spans 13 amino acids. The CDR3 is CSVAPTSSYEQYF. The CDR3 coding sequence is TGCAGCGTTGCACCCACGAGCTCCTACGAGCAGTACTTC.

This CDR3 is CASSQGGYEQYV. Here the CDR3 DNA reads TGTGCCAGCAGCCAGGGGGGCTACGAGCAGTACGTC. V usage is TRBV13 and J usage is TRBJ2-7; tentatively, D is TRBD1 (7 bases). The CDR3 totals 12 residues. V gave up 5 bases and J gave up 3 bases, with 8 bases separating them. Looked up from germline, CDR1 is PRHDT and CDR2 is FYEKMQ (reference sequence).

The genes are TRBV28 and TRBJ2-7; 7 nucleotides match TRBD2. Germline CDR1 MDHEN, CDR2 SYDVKM. The J segment lost 6 bases and the V segment lost 0 bases, leaving 5 bases of the junction unmatched. There are 14 residues in the CDR3. CDR3 bases: TGTGCCAGCAGTTTATGGGGGGGGAGGAGCGAGCAGTACTTC. Residues: CASSLWGGRSEQYF. The full variable domain, rest sourced from reference TRBV28 and TRBJ2-7, is DVKVTQSSRYLVKRTGEKVFLECVQDMDHENMFWYRQDPGLGLRLIYFSYDVKMKEKGDIPEGYSVSREKKERFSLILESASTNQTSMYLCASSLWGGRSEQYFGPGTRLTVT.

This chain connects TRBV7-9 to TRBJ1-1, with D hard to call. V was clipped by 8 bases and J by 1 base, with 8 bases between them. The CDR3 contains 12 residues. The V gene's germline CDR1 is SEHNR and CDR2 FQNEAQ (reference sequence). The CDR3: CASVNGNTEAFF. CDR3 bases: TGTGCCAGCGTAAACGGGAACACTGAAGCTTTCTTT.

The chain couples TRBV19 to TRBJ1-1, with D maybe TRBD1 (5 bases). The germline gives CDR1 LNHDA, CDR2 SQIVND (reference sequence). This CDR3 is built from 17 residues. V gave up 5 bases and J gave up 1 base, with 20 bases separating them. This CDR3 reads CASSPLGNQGPNTEAFF. As DNA, the CDR3 is TGTGCCAGTAGTCCCTTGGGTAATCAGGGCCCGAACACTGAAGCTTTCTTT.

The chain couples TRBV19 to TRBJ1-1; the D is unclear. This CDR3 contains 14 residues. Trimming removed 5 bases at V and 4 bases at J, with 14 bases between. The germline gives CDR1 LNHDA, CDR2 SQIVND (reference sequence). CDR3 in DNA: TGTGCCAGTAGTCTTCGTGGCTCTTTCACTGAAGCTTTCTTT. The encoded protein is CASSLRGSFTEAFF. The full variable domain, rest sourced from reference TRBV19 and TRBJ1-1, is DGGITQSPKYLFRKEGQNVTLSCEQNLNHDAMYWYRQDPGQGLRLIYYSQIVNDFQKGDIAEGYSVSREKKESFPLTVTSAQKNPTAFYLCASSLRGSFTEAFFGQGTRLTVV.

This sequence joins TRBV7-6 and TRBJ2-3; tentative D call: TRBD2 (5 bases). CDR3 length equals 13 residues. Germline CDR1 is SGHVS and CDR2 is FNYEAQ. Trimming cost V 8 bases and J 2 bases, with 11 bases left between them. The CDR3 region is CASGRIATDTQYF. CDR3 bases: TGTGCCAGCGGGAGAATAGCCACAGATACGCAGTATTTT.

The gene calls are TRBV4-3 and TRBJ2-1, with D perhaps TRBD2 (5 bases). The CDR3 length is 15 residues. The germline V and J ends were trimmed by 1 base and 1 base, with 8 bases remaining between them. CDR1 LGHNA and CDR2 YSLEER come from the germline V gene. The CDR3 here is CASSQALASYNEQFF. CDR3 bases: TGCGCCAGCAGCCAAGCGCTAGCATCCTACAATGAGCAGTTCTTC.

This chain links TRBV27 with TRBJ2-3; D perhaps matches TRBD1 (5 bases). Trimming cost V 2 bases and J 5 bases, with 8 bases left between them. Germline-derived CDR1 and CDR2 are MNHEY and SMNVEV (reference sequence). The CDR3 has 13 residues. The CDR3 DNA sequence: TGTGCCAGCAGTTTAATTCAGGGAGATACGCAGTATTTT. This gives the protein CASSLIQGDTQYF.

The rearrangement links TRBV7-8 to TRBJ2-7, with 8 bases lining up with TRBD2. There are 14 residues in the CDR3. Per the germline V gene, CDR1 is SGHVS and CDR2 is FQNEAQ. The V and J ends lost 3 bases and 0 bases, in that order; junction bases with no gene match: 1. The CDR3 nucleotides are TGTGCCAGCAGCTTCAGCGGGAGCTCCTACGAGCAGTACTTC. Its translation is CASSFSGSSYEQYF.

This clone has more than one count but fewer than ten. The chain carries TRBV27 and TRBJ2-1; 11 bases agree with TRBD2. J gave up 15 bases and V 1 base, and 11 bases lay outside the gene matches. The V gene's germline CDR1 is MNHEY and CDR2 SMNVEV (reference sequence). The CDR3 is 15 residues long. Here the CDR3 reads CASSLYVAGGHQTFF. CDR3 nucleotides: TGTGCCAGCAGTTTATATGTAGCGGGGGGGCATCAAACGTTCTTC.

V is TRBV5-5 and J is TRBJ1-1; tentatively, D is TRBD1 (5 bases). The V end lost 4 bases, the J end lost 8 bases, and 15 bases lay between the germline ends. In germline, CDR1 is SGHKS, CDR2 YYEKEE (reference sequence). This CDR3 spans 13 amino acids. The CDR3, as DNA: TGTGCCAGCAGCCGCGGGGCGGCAGGGGAAGCTTTCTTT. Its protein is CASSRGAAGEAFF. Using reference TRBV5-5 and TRBJ1-1 for the parts outside the CDR3, the full variable domain is DAGVTQSPTHLIKTRGQQVTLRCSPISGHKSVSWYQQVLGQGPQFIFQYYEKEERGRGNFPDRFSARQFPNYSSELNVNALLLGDSALYLCASSRGAAGEAFFGQGTRLTVV.

This clone was counted a single time. V gene TRBV6-1 combines with J gene TRBJ2-5, with a tentative D call TRBD2 (6 bases). Per the germline V gene, CDR1 is MNHNS and CDR2 is SASEGT. V was cut by 10 bases and J by 5 bases, with 20 bases left in between. This CDR3 contains 14 residues. This CDR3 is CATSRLGGDETQYF. The CDR3, as DNA: TGTGCCACCTCGAGACTAGGCGGAGACGAGACCCAGTACTTC.